The 7 T cell receptor beta chains listed next were all sequenced from one sample in a study of control samples from healthy donors and cancer patients. The method was immunoSEQ multiplex PCR; TCRdb's version includes in-frame clones alone and lacks a portion of them. Here the sample spans around 30,000 clones, roughly 90% being singletons. The sample was PBMCs. These receptors originate from a man aged 50 to 59 with lung cancer.

This rearrangement joins TRBV28 to TRBJ1-4, with 9 bases matching TRBD1. CDR1 is MDHEN, CDR2 SYDVKM, per germline. J was trimmed by 7 bases and V by 5 bases; bases with no gene match: 8. The CDR3 spans 15 residues. The CDR3 DNA reads as TGTGCCAGCAGTGCCGTACAGGGGGCGCTTGAAAAACTGTTTTTT. Translation gives CASSAVQGALEKLFF.

The CDR3 loop reads CASSFGGYAYEQYF. Written as DNA, the CDR3 is TGTGCCAGCAGTTTTGGAGGGTATGCCTACGAGCAGTACTTC. This rearrangement joins TRBV27 to TRBJ2-7; D possibly corresponds to TRBD2 (6 bases). V lost 3 bases and J lost 2, with 11 bases in between. The CDR3 covers 14 residues. Germline CDR1 MNHEY, CDR2 SMNVEV (reference sequence).

The rearrangement links TRBV28 to TRBJ2-5; no definite D call. CDR1 and CDR2 from the germline V gene are MDHEN and SYDVKM. The CDR3 spans 13 residues. V was clipped by 2 bases and J by 3 bases, with 7 bases between them. DNA of the CDR3: TGTGCCAGCAGTTTAGGGCCGGAAGAGACCCAGTACTTC. Translation: CASSLGPEETQYF.

The chain combines TRBV4-3 with TRBJ1-4, with D uncertain. V was pared by 5 bases and J by 5 bases, with 12 bases between. The CDR3 runs 14 residues. Germline loops: CDR1 LGHNA, CDR2 YSLEER. CDR3 in amino acids: CASSASTENEKLFF. DNA of the CDR3: TGCGCCAGCAGCGCCTCGACGGAAAATGAAAAACTGTTTTTT.

The V and J genes are TRBV19 and TRBJ1-5; 8 bases map to TRBD1. Germline assignment: CDR1 LNHDA and CDR2 SQIVND (reference sequence). CDR3 length equals 15 residues. V lost 5 bases, J lost 1 base, and 4 bases stayed unmatched. Here the CDR3 reads CASSGQGISNQPQHF. The CDR3 DNA is TGTGCCAGTAGTGGACAGGGAATAAGCAATCAGCCCCAGCATTTT.

This chain uses TRBV7-2 with TRBJ2-3; no clear D gene. Trimming pared 3 bases from V and 2 bases from J, leaving 12 bases between. The CDR3 totals 15 residues. The germline V gene encodes CDR1 SGHTA and CDR2 FQGNSA. CDR3: CASSLSGTVTDTQYF. CDR3 sequence (DNA): TGTGCCAGCAGCTTGAGTGGTACAGTCACAGATACGCAGTATTTT.

This chain joins TRBV6-5 and TRBJ1-2; D gene uncertain. Trimming stripped 6 bases from V and 2 bases from J, with 10 bases between. The CDR3 consists of 13 residues. Per the germline V gene, CDR1 is MNHEY and CDR2 is SVGAGI. CDR3 loop: CASRRDINYGYTF. The CDR3 DNA reads TGTGCCAGCAGAAGAGACATAAACTATGGCTACACCTTC.